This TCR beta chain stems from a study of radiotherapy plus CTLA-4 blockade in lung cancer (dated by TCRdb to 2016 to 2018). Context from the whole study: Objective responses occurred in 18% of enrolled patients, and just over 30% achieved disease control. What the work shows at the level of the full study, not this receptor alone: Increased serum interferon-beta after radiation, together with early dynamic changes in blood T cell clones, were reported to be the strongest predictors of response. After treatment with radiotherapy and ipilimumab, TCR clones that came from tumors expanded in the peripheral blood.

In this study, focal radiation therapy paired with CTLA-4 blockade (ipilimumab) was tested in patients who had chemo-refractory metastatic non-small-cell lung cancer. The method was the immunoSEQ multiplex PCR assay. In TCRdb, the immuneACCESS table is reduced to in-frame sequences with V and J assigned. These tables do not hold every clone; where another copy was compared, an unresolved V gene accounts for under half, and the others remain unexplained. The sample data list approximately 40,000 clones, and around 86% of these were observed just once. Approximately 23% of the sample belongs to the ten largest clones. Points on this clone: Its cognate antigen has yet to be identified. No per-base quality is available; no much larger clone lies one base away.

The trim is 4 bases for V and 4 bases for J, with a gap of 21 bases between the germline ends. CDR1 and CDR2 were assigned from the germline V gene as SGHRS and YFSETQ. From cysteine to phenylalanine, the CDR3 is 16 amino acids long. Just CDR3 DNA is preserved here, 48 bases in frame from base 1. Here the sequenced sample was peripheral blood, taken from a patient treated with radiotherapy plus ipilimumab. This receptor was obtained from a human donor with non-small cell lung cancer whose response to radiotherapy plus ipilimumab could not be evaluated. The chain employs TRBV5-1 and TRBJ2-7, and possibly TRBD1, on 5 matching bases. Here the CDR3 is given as CASSPALGPPTYEQYF. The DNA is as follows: TGCGCCAGCAGCCCCGCCCTGGGGCCGCCAACTTACGAGCAGTACTTC.